Given below is one TCR beta chain in context. No antigen is known for it. Germline V gives CDR1 SGHRS, CDR2 YFSETQ. The length of the CDR3 is 17 residues. V was clipped by 0 bases and J by 0 bases, with 13 bases between them. One entry per CDR3 protein, called by TCRdb with MiXCR from the 5' RACE reads. Among a few hundred thousand distinct CDR3 sequences listed, more than 8.5% were seen once. The data belong to a study of T cells after yellow fever vaccination. Study results and limitations: Researchers cautioned that FACS-sorted repertoires could harbor abundant clonotypes contaminating from the bulk population.

The receptor was derived from a young man who received the YFV17D yellow fever vaccine. The chain has TRBV5-1 and TRBJ2-4; no clear D. The sequencing used PBMCs, collected on the day of the first yellow fever vaccination. Written as DNA, the CDR3 is TGCGCCAGCAGCTTGGTGGCAGACACTCTAGCCAAAAACATTCAGTACTTC. Its protein product is CASSLVADTLAKNIQYF.